This TCR beta chain appears in the sequencing data of a study of early T cells in non-severe SARS-CoV-2 infection. Study-wide background: Sequencing input comprised bulk RNA from unsorted whole blood; chain pairing was not available.

At least ten counts were recorded for this clonotype. With 8 bases removed from V and 2 bases from J, the gap between germline ends came to 15 bases. Germline-derived CDR1 and CDR2 are GTSNPN and SVGIG (reference sequence). The CDR3 runs 13 residues. In TCRdb, the 5' RACE reads were re-called with MiXCR into one record per CDR3 protein. The data show tens of thousands of distinct CDR3 sequences, about 10% seen once. The chain couples TRBV30 to TRBJ2-5; D gene ambiguous. The receptor comes from an adult who was a healthcare worker with PCR-confirmed SARS-CoV-2 infection or an uninfected control (not recorded which). Sequencing input: whole blood. As DNA, the CDR3 is TGTGCCAGGGCTCGGAGAACACAAGAGACCCAGTACTTC. This codes for CARARRTQETQYF.